This entry lists 24 T cell receptor beta chains sequenced from one sample in a study of T-cell memory formation after mild COVID-19. A single record per CDR3 protein comes from TCRdb applying MiXCR to the 5' RACE reads. The data contain a few hundred thousand distinct CDR3 sequences, nearly 25% of them singletons. The sample was PBMCs or a T cell subset sorted from them (not recorded which). These TCRs come from an adult woman who had mild COVID-19 (a few samples of this study predate the infection). Cell type and time point are not known.

The gene calls are TRBV12-3 or TRBV12-4 and TRBJ2-1; no definite D call. Between the trimmed V and J ends, which lost 0 bases and 6 bases, there was a span of 6 bases. There are 13 residues in the CDR3. In DNA form, the CDR3 reads TGTGCCAGCAGTTTAGCGAGGATCAATGAGCAGTTCTTC. Translated: CASSLARINEQFF.

The V call is TRBV29-1, the J call TRBJ2-7, with 9 bases lining up with TRBD1. Germline CDR1 reads SQVTM; CDR2 reads ANQGSEA. The V segment lost 6 bases and the J segment 2 bases; nucleotides outside the gene matches: 8. There are 14 residues in the CDR3. The CDR3 here is CSVAPGQGPYEQYF. As DNA, the CDR3 is TGCAGCGTGGCTCCGGGACAGGGACCCTACGAGCAGTACTTC.

The table lists this clonotype with a few counts. CDR3 bases: TGTGCCAGCAGTTTCCGGGACAGGGAGGAATTGGGGAATTCACCCCTCCACTTT. Translating gives CASSFRDREELGNSPLHF. V usage is TRBV6-5 and J usage is TRBJ1-6, with 9 bases that match TRBD1. This CDR3 has 18 residues. V dropped 4 bases and J dropped 7; count of bases not matched to a gene: 14. Germline CDR1 and CDR2: MNHEY and SVGAGI.

This clonotype was seen a few times. The chain joins TRBV15 to TRBJ2-2, with D perhaps TRBD2 (6 bases). Per the germline V gene, CDR1 is LNHNV and CDR2 is YYDKDF (reference sequence). CDR3 size: 14 residues. Trimming shortened V by 5 bases and J by 3 bases, and 10 bases separated the two germline ends. The DNA of the CDR3 is TGTGCCACCAGCCCGGGGGACTACACCGGGGAGCTGTTTTTT. This encodes CATSPGDYTGELFF.

This clonotype was observed a few times. The rearrangement joins TRBV12-3 or TRBV12-4 to TRBJ2-5, with D perhaps TRBD1 (6 bases). Trimming stripped 3 bases from V and 1 base from J, with 9 bases between. The CDR3 contains 14 residues. The CDR3, as DNA: TGTGCCAGCAGTTTCCAGGGGCCCCAAGAGACCCAGTACTTC. It encodes CASSFQGPQETQYF.

V is TRBV6-6 and J is TRBJ2-3; the D gene is possibly TRBD1 (5 bases). This CDR3 has 15 amino acids. Trimming shortened V by 6 bases and J by 5 bases, and 18 bases separated the two germline ends. Germline CDR1 and CDR2: MNHNY and SVGAGI (reference sequence). CDR3 bases: TGTGCCAGCAGGACACAGGTGTCGGGCCGAGATACGCAGTATTTT. Its translation is CASRTQVSGRDTQYF.

This clonotype was detected only a few times. The chain is built from TRBV15 and TRBJ2-7; no firm D call. There are 14 residues in the CDR3. Trimming took off 1 base at V and 3 bases at J, with 10 bases between the two ends. Germline values: CDR1 LNHNV, CDR2 YYDKDF (reference sequence). The CDR3 loop is CATSRVQVNYEQYF. In DNA form, the CDR3 reads TGTGCCACCAGCAGAGTTCAGGTAAACTACGAGCAGTACTTC. Complete variable domain (other parts from reference TRBV15 and TRBJ2-7): DAMVIQNPRYQVTQFGKPVTLSCSQTLNHNVMYWYQQKSSQAPKLLFHYYDKDFNNEADTPDNFQSRRPNTSFCFLDIRSPGLGDTAMYLCATSRVQVNYEQYFGPGTRLTVT.

This clonotype has ten or more counts. The chain joins TRBV5-1 to TRBJ2-7; 8 bases map to TRBD2. This CDR3 has 14 amino acids. The V gene's germline CDR1 is SGHRS and CDR2 YFSETQ. Trimming removed 6 bases from V and 2 bases from J; junction bases left unmatched: 7. In DNA, the CDR3 is TGCGCCAGCATGAATAGCGGGAACCCCTACGAGCAGTACTTC. Its translation: CASMNSGNPYEQYF.

The chain has TRBV12-3 or TRBV12-4 and TRBJ2-1; tentative D call: TRBD2 (5 bases). The CDR3 length is 13 residues. The V end was cut by 8 bases, the J end by 10 bases, with 18 bases between. The CDR3: CASSLAYTGEQFF. DNA of the CDR3: TGTGCCAGCTCCCTAGCTTACACTGGGGAGCAGTTCTTC.

V and J are TRBV5-1 and TRBJ2-3, with D possibly TRBD2 on 5 matching bases. Between the trimmed V and J ends, which lost 3 bases and 2 bases, there was a span of 13 bases. The CDR3 is made up of 15 amino acids. The germline V gene has CDR1 SGHRS and CDR2 YFSETQ. The CDR3 loop is CASSWMTTNTDTQYF. In DNA, the CDR3 is TGCGCCAGCAGCTGGATGACTACAAACACAGATACGCAGTATTTT.

The chain couples TRBV7-2 to TRBJ2-1; D uncertain. Germline values: CDR1 SGHTA, CDR2 FQGNSA. Trimming removed 0 bases from V and 5 bases from J, with 11 bases in between. The CDR3 runs to 15 residues. This CDR3 is CASSLARGYHNEQFF. CDR3 nucleotides: TGTGCCAGCAGCTTAGCGCGTGGGTACCACAATGAGCAGTTCTTC.

This chain joins TRBV10-3 and TRBJ2-3; D is unclear. The length of the CDR3 is 14 residues. Trimming took off 10 bases at V and 1 base at J, with 15 bases between the two ends. Germline V gene sequence: CDR1 ENHRY, CDR2 SYGVKD. Here the CDR3 DNA reads TGTGCCACCCGACCGGGTGCCGGCACAGATACGCAGTATTTT. Translation gives CATRPGAGTDTQYF.

This clonotype has more than one count but fewer than ten. The chain couples TRBV2 to TRBJ2-7, with D unclear. Trimming took off 6 bases at V and 0 bases at J, with 12 bases between the two ends. The CDR3 has 14 residues. Germline assignment: CDR1 SNHLY and CDR2 FYNNEI. The CDR3 DNA follows: TGTGCCAGCAGATACCTCGACACCTCCTACGAGCAGTACTTC. Translation gives CASRYLDTSYEQYF.

This clonotype was detected a few times. The CDR3 DNA follows: TGTGCCAGCAGCATGACAGGGTCCCTCTCCTACGAGCAGTACTTC. It yields the protein CASSMTGSLSYEQYF. The rearrangement links TRBV5-5 to TRBJ2-7, with 7 bases aligning to TRBD1. The CDR3 spans 15 residues. CDR1 and CDR2 from the germline V gene are SGHKS and YYEKEE (reference sequence). Trimming at V came to 4 bases and at J to 0 bases, leaving 7 bases not matched to a gene.

This clonotype was picked up a small number of times. The chain combines TRBV27 with TRBJ1-2; maybe TRBD1 (5 bases). The CDR3 is 14 amino acids. Germline CDR1 reads MNHEY; CDR2 reads SMNVEV (reference sequence). Trimming removed 4 bases at V and 7 bases at J, with 16 bases between. The CDR3 DNA follows: TGTGCCAGCAGTTCCCTCTCCAGGGCGGGTGGCTACACCTTC. Amino acid sequence: CASSSLSRAGGYTF.

This chain connects TRBV12-3 or TRBV12-4 to TRBJ1-2; D is perhaps TRBD1 (5 bases). This CDR3 spans 15 amino acids. Deletions cut 5 bases from V and 3 bases from J, with 16 bases between. CDR3: CASSTPGRGDYGYTF. In DNA form, the CDR3 reads TGTGCCAGCAGTACCCCAGGGAGGGGCGACTATGGCTACACCTTC.

The chain links TRBV19 to TRBJ1-1; TRBD1 matches 8 bases. CDR1 and CDR2 from the germline V gene are LNHDA and SQIVND (reference sequence). This CDR3 has 14 residues. With V trimmed by 5 bases and J by 4 bases, 6 bases remained unmatched. In DNA, the CDR3 is TGTGCCAGTAGTCAGGGGGCGAGCACCACTGAAGCTTTCTTT. Protein sequence: CASSQGASTTEAFF. Filled out from reference TRBV19 and TRBJ1-1, the complete variable domain reads DGGITQSPKYLFRKEGQNVTLSCEQNLNHDAMYWYRQDPGQGLRLIYYSQIVNDFQKGDIAEGYSVSREKKESFPLTVTSAQKNPTAFYLCASSQGASTTEAFFGQGTRLTVV.

V and J are TRBV10-2 and TRBJ2-2; TRBD2 matches at 14 bases. The germline V gene encodes CDR1 WSHSY and CDR2 SAAADI. This CDR3 region has 14 residues. With V trimmed by 10 bases and J by 7 bases, 5 bases remained unmatched. The CDR3 loop is CATGLAGVYGELFF. For the CDR3, the DNA is TGCGCCACGGGACTAGCGGGAGTATACGGGGAGCTGTTTTTT.

In DNA, the CDR3 is TGTGCCAGCAGCTTGGAAGCGGGGGTCACAGATACGCAGTATTTT. This translates into CASSLEAGVTDTQYF. The chain joins TRBV5-5 to TRBJ2-3; TRBD2 aligns across 8 bases. The trim removed 0 bases at V and 2 bases at J, leaving 2 bases unmatched. Germline assignment: CDR1 SGHKS and CDR2 YYEKEE (reference sequence). The CDR3 spans 15 residues.

A few counts support this clonotype. CDR3 protein: CATSPGALTYNEQFF. The CDR3 DNA reads as TGTGCCACCAGTCCAGGGGCCCTTACGTACAATGAGCAGTTCTTC. This rearrangement joins TRBV24-1 to TRBJ2-1; TRBD1 is a possible D gene (6 bases). This CDR3 is 15 amino acids long. CDR1 is KGHDR, CDR2 SFDVKD, per germline. The V and J ends lost 6 bases and 4 bases respectively, with 15 bases between them.

Concerning this clonotype itself: One junction end disagrees with the germline gene, perhaps due to a read error. The rearrangement links TRBV20-1 to TRBJ2-1; unclear D gene. This CDR3 comprises 10 residues. The germline CDR1 and CDR2 sequences are DFQATT and SNEGSKA (reference sequence). The CDR3 here is CSARDLKERF. The CDR3 DNA follows: TGCAGTGCTAGAGATCTGAAGGAGAGGTTC.

About this clonotype: This may come from a read error, since a much larger clone is one base off. V usage is TRBV5-4 and J usage is TRBJ1-1, with D unclear. From germline, CDR1 is SGHNT and CDR2 YYREEE (reference sequence). The V gene lost 4 bases and the J gene lost 1 base, with 8 bases spanning the gap. CDR3 size: 13 residues. CDR3 protein: CASSRPSNTEAFF. The CDR3 DNA follows: TGTGCCAGCAGCCGGCCGTCGAACACTGAAGCTTTCTTT. The whole variable domain, remainder taken from reference TRBV5-4 and TRBJ1-1, is ETGVTQSPTHLIKTRGQQVTLRCSSQSGHNTVSWYQQALGQGPQFIFQYYREEENGRGNFPPRFSGLQFPNYSSELNVNALELDDSALYLCASSRPSNTEAFFGQGTRLTVV.

The V and J genes are TRBV3-1 and TRBJ2-7; no reliable D call. The CDR3 spans 17 residues. Trimming stripped 4 bases from V and 2 bases from J, with 21 bases between. The germline V gene encodes CDR1 LGHDT and CDR2 YNNKEL (reference sequence). The CDR3 nucleotides read TGTGCCAGCAGCCGTAAAGGTCTCTCTCCGACTCCCTACGAGCAGTACTTC. This codes for CASSRKGLSPTPYEQYF.

This clonotype has a handful of counts. The chain recombines TRBV7-6 with TRBJ2-5, with a possible D match to TRBD2 (5 bases). CDR3 length: 14 amino acids. Trimming took 4 bases from V and 2 from J, leaving 11 bases between them. Germline V gene lookup returns CDR1 SGHVS and CDR2 FNYEAQ. The CDR3: CASSSDSGQETQYF. In nucleotides, the CDR3 is TGTGCCAGCAGCTCGGACTCAGGTCAAGAGACCCAGTACTTC.